The rows below give T cell receptor beta chains drawn from one sample of a study of T cell repertoires in cytomegalovirus infection. The antigens these receptors bind are not known. TCRdb ran MiXCR on the reads and lists one entry per CDR3 protein. Found here are roughly 310,000 distinct CDR3 sequences, roughly 28% of them singletons; the top ten hold 20%. The sequencing used cultured PBMCs, collected from culture after CMV antigen stimulation. Source of these receptors: a human donor in good health (CMV status not recorded). Some clones in this sample may be carry-over from other donors' samples. Both conserved end residues are part of each CDR3. Fields, in order: J gene, clone size, D gene, V gene, CDR3 DNA, CDR3 protein. D genes are given only for firm matches. Some rows mark clone size as missing; the rest say once, few, many or name a class of expanded clone.

>TRBJ2-3|-|-|TRBV20-1
TGCAGTGCTCCTCTCCCTTTCGACCGGGAGGATACGCAGTATTTT
CSAPLPFDREDTQYF
>TRBJ1-1|-|-|TRBV10-3
TGTGCCATCAGTATAGGGGAGTTCACTGAAGCTTTCTTT
CAISIGEFTEAFF
>TRBJ1-4|few|-|TRBV7-8
TGTGCCAGCAGCTTTAATGCGGGGATTCCTAATGAAAAACTGTTTTTT
CASSFNAGIPNEKLFF
>TRBJ1-5|few|-|TRBV29-1
TGCAGCGTTGAATGGGCAGACAATCAGCCCCAGCATTTT
CSVEWADNQPQHF
>TRBJ2-1|-|TRBD2|TRBV19
TGTGCCAGTAGTATCCTAGGACTAGCGGAATACAATGAGCAGTTCTTC
CASSILGLAEYNEQFF
>TRBJ2-7|-|TRBD2|TRBV6-5
TGTGCCAGCAGTTATGAGTCTGAAGCTAGCGGGCTGATCTCCTACGAGCAGTACTTC
CASSYESEASGLISYEQYF
>TRBJ2-5|few|-|TRBV6-1
TGTGCCAGCAGTGAATTCCCCAGGTATCAAGAGACCCAGTACTTC
CASSEFPRYQETQYF
>TRBJ2-5|once|-|TRBV19
TGTGCCAGTAGCGCCCTCCGACTGGGTGGGTACCAAGAGACCCAGTACTTC
CASSALRLGGYQETQYF
>TRBJ2-7|-|TRBD2|TRBV5-1
TGCGCCAGCAGCCTTACCGGGACTAGCGGGGGGGGATCAGCCTACGAGCAGTACTTC
CASSLTGTSGGGSAYEQYF
>TRBJ2-5|-|TRBD2|TRBV19
TGTGCCAGTAGTATACTAGCGGGACAAGAGACCCAGTACTTC
CASSILAGQETQYF
>TRBJ2-5|-|TRBD1|TRBV7-7
TGTGCCAGCAGTCCAACAGGGGTCAACTACGAGACCCAGTACTTC
CASSPTGVNYETQYF
>TRBJ2-5|-|-|TRBV20-1
TGCAGTGCGCCTACTACAGGGTTCGAGGAGACCCAGTACTTC
CSAPTTGFEETQYF
>TRBJ2-1|few|TRBD2|TRBV7-2
TGTGCCAGCAGCCGGAGGGGACTAGCGGGAGAAGGCAATGAGCAGTTCTTC
CASSRRGLAGEGNEQFF
>TRBJ1-5|-|-|TRBV25-1
TGTGCCAGCAGTGCCACAGGAAACAATCAGCCCCAGCATTTT
CASSATGNNQPQHF
>TRBJ2-7|-|TRBD2|TRBV5-4
TGTGCCAGCAGCTCGGGACTAGCGGATTACGAGCAGTACTTC
CASSSGLADYEQYF
>TRBJ1-1|-|-|TRBV4-1
TGCGCCAGCAGCCAGAGCCCCCGAAACCGTAACACTGAAGCTTTCTTT
CASSQSPRNRNTEAFF
>TRBJ2-4|few|TRBD2|TRBV6-2/TRBV6-3
TGTGCCAGCAGAGGAGGGAGGGTAGGCAAAAACATTCAGTACTTC
CASRGGRVGKNIQYF
>TRBJ2-7|-|-|TRBV11-2
TGTGCCAGCAGCGGCTTCCGGGACAACGCCCCCTACGAGCAGTACTTC
CASSGFRDNAPYEQYF
>TRBJ2-2|many|-|TRBV11-1
TGTGCCAGCAGCCCCGCACAGATCAACACCGGGGAGCTGTTTTTT
CASSPAQINTGELFF
>TRBJ1-2|-|-|TRBV10-2
TGCGCCAGCGTAGAAAACAGAGCTAACTATGGCTACACCTTC
CASVENRANYGYTF
>TRBJ1-4|-|TRBD1|TRBV29-1
TGCAGCGTTGCCCGAACAGGGGGGCGAGGTGAAAAACTGTTTTTT
CSVARTGGRGEKLFF
>TRBJ2-7|-|TRBD1|TRBV7-3
TGTGCCAGCAGCCAAGGGACAGGGGTTCCCTACGAGCAGTACTTC
CASSQGTGVPYEQYF
>TRBJ1-5|few|-|TRBV20-1
TGCAGTGCTAGAGATGGAGTTAGCAATCAGCCCCAGCATTTT
CSARDGVSNQPQHF
>TRBJ2-4|-|TRBD2|TRBV7-3
TGTGCCAGCAGCTTAATTCGATTAAGAGCGGGGGGAAACATTCAGTACTTC
CASSLIRLRAGGNIQYF
>TRBJ1-2|-|-|TRBV28
TGTGCCAGCATGGAGGGACACAATAACTATGGCTACACCTTC
CASMEGHNNYGYTF
>TRBJ1-1|-|-|TRBV10-1
TGCGCTTGGCCGCCCATGAACACTGAAGCTTTCTTT
CAWPPMNTEAFF
>TRBJ1-3|many|TRBD1|TRBV6-1
TGTGCCAGCAGTGAAGCTTATTCCGGGACAGGCGGAAACACCATATATTTT
CASSEAYSGTGGNTIYF
>TRBJ2-3|-|TRBD2|TRBV7-8
TGTGCCAGCAGCCATCCTATAGCGGGAGGGGCTCCTAGCACAGATACGCAGTATTTT
CASSHPIAGGAPSTDTQYF
>TRBJ1-2|-|-|TRBV12-3/TRBV12-4
TGTGCCAGCAGTTTTCTGAATAACTATGGCTACACCTTC
CASSFLNNYGYTF
>TRBJ2-2|-|-|TRBV7-2
TGTGCCAGCAGCTCCCCAACTAGGGGGGCGGCCGGGGAGCTGTTTTTT
CASSSPTRGAAGELFF
>TRBJ2-3|many|TRBD2|TRBV7-8
TGTGCCAGCAGCTACGCTGGGACTAGCGGGGGGGCAGCAGATACGCAGTATTTT
CASSYAGTSGGAADTQYF
>TRBJ2-2|few|TRBD2|TRBV11-2
TGTGCCAGCAGCCAACTAGCGGAGTACACCGGGGAGCTGTTTTTT
CASSQLAEYTGELFF
>TRBJ2-1|many|TRBD2|TRBV5-6
TGTGCCAGCAGCCAATTCAGGCCCAGCGGGGGGTTATACAATGAGCAGTTCTTC
CASSQFRPSGGLYNEQFF
>TRBJ1-6|-|-|TRBV7-2
TGTGCCAGCAGCTTATTCCAGGGAGGCTCACCCCTCCACTTT
CASSLFQGGSPLHF
>TRBJ2-3|few|TRBD2|TRBV7-8
TGTGCCAGCAGCCCAAGGACTAGCGCCAACACAGATACGCAGTATTTT
CASSPRTSANTDTQYF
>TRBJ2-7|many|-|TRBV4-2
TGTGCCAGCAGCCAAGATCGGACAGACTCTTACGAGCAGTACTTC
CASSQDRTDSYEQYF
>TRBJ1-1|-|-|TRBV7-2
TGTGCCAGCAGCTTAAGATTGGGGGACACTGAAGCTTTCTTT
CASSLRLGDTEAFF
>TRBJ2-3|-|-|TRBV28
TGTGCCACCCTTGCTTCGTCAGATACGCAGTATTTT
CATLASSDTQYF
>TRBJ1-1|once|-|TRBV4-1
TGCGCCAGCAGCGCAGTACAGGGAGGAGGCACTGAAGCTTTCTTT
CASSAVQGGGTEAFF
>TRBJ1-1|-|-|TRBV5-4
TGTGCCAGCAGCTTGGATTCTGGGTTCACTGAAGCTTTCTTT
CASSLDSGFTEAFF
>TRBJ2-7|few|TRBD2|TRBV6-8
TGTGCCAGCAGTTCGGTGGGACTAGCGGGAGCCGAGCAGTACTTC
CASSSVGLAGAEQYF
>TRBJ1-1|few|-|TRBV20-1
TGCAGTGCCCCGGGACAAAGCATCGCTGAAGCTTTCTTT
CSAPGQSIAEAFF
>TRBJ1-2|few|TRBD1|TRBV11-2
TGTGCCAGCAGCTTAGTGATGGACAGGGACAACTATGGCTACACCTTC
CASSLVMDRDNYGYTF
>TRBJ1-2|-|-|TRBV19
TGTGCCAGTAGTATAGATCAGACAGATGGAGATGGCTACACCTTC
CASSIDQTDGDGYTF
>TRBJ2-1|-|-|TRBV15
TGTGCCACCAGCAGAGATCCCGGGGCAGGTGAGCAGTTCTTC
CATSRDPGAGEQFF
>TRBJ2-7|many|TRBD1|TRBV7-7
TGTGCCAGCAGCCCGGACAGGGATGAGCAGTACTTC
CASSPDRDEQYF